This record looks at one TCR beta chain sequence and its context. As originally analysed: Reference gene primer amplification gave nucleated cell count estimates. Assay: immunoSEQ multiplex PCR; the TCRdb copy retains only in-frame clones and omits some. Clone size and the V and J calls come from that table; the DNA yielded D and trimming. The sample holds 200,000 to 250,000 clones, approximately 87% seen once. This entry belongs to a study of blood T cell repertoires in COVID-19. Study overall: Sites in the United States, Italy and Spain provided acute and convalescent COVID-19 samples. Sources were T cells, B-cell-depleted T cells, or PBMCs; the material itself was cDNA or gDNA.

V lost 0 bases to trimming and J lost 7 bases; unmatched junction nucleotides: 0. The CDR3 runs to 12 residues. Germline V gene data show CDR1 as SGHDT and CDR2 as YYEEEE. Sequencing used peripheral blood. The chain combines TRBV5-6 with TRBJ1-2; 7 bases are a match to TRBD1. The TCR was taken from a woman in her seventies with active or convalescent COVID-19. Here the CDR3 DNA reads TGTGCCAGCAGCTTGGGGACAGGTGGCTACACCTTC. Amino acids: CASSLGTGGYTF.